The 24 T cell receptor beta chains below come from one sample, sequenced in a study of neurological immune-mediated disorders. TCRdb re-called the 5' RACE reads with MiXCR, one entry per CDR3 protein. The sample carries approximately 77,000 distinct CDR3 sequences, 9.4% recorded once. Sequences were obtained from PBMCs. These receptor sequences come from a man aged 50 to 60 in good health.

This clonotype has at least ten counts. The rearrangement links TRBV12-3 or TRBV12-4 to TRBJ2-1; D is uncertain. Trimming took off 6 bases at V and 7 bases at J, with 10 bases between the two ends. The CDR3 has 12 residues. The CDR3 reads CASRTGNNEQFF. CDR3 bases: TGTGCCAGCAGGACCGGTAATAATGAGCAGTTCTTC.

This clonotype came up many times. The chain is built from TRBV6-1 and TRBJ2-7; D is uncertain. Trimming shortened V by 3 bases and J by 0 bases, and 12 bases separated the two germline ends. The germline V gene encodes CDR1 MNHNS and CDR2 SASEGT. The CDR3 totals 15 residues. In nucleotides, the CDR3 is TGTGCCAGCAGTGAGAGTCAGGCCCCCTCCTACGAGCAGTACTTC. Translation gives CASSESQAPSYEQYF.

This clonotype showed up many times. CDR3 loop: CASSPKGQGVKETQYF. The DNA of the CDR3 is TGTGCCAGCAGTCCCAAGGGACAGGGGGTCAAAGAGACCCAGTACTTC. The rearrangement uses TRBV27 and TRBJ2-5; 11 bases align to TRBD1. The J segment lost 3 bases and the V segment lost 5 bases, leaving 8 bases of the junction unmatched. The CDR3 is 16 residues long. The germline V gene encodes CDR1 MNHEY and CDR2 SMNVEV (reference sequence).

This clonotype came up many times. This chain uses TRBV12-3 or TRBV12-4 with TRBJ1-6; D possibly corresponds to TRBD1 (5 bases). Between the trimmed V and J ends, which lost 5 bases and 6 bases, there was a span of 14 bases. This CDR3 spans 15 amino acids. The CDR3 spells CASSPGGAVNSPLHF. The DNA of the CDR3 is TGTGCCAGCAGTCCGGGAGGGGCAGTTAATTCACCCCTCCACTTT.

This clonotype was seen repeatedly, ten times or more. V usage is TRBV29-1 and J usage is TRBJ1-4; 9 bases fit TRBD1. The V and J ends lost 4 bases and 7 bases, in that order; junction bases with no gene match: 4. The CDR3 covers 13 residues. Per germline, CDR1 SQVTM and CDR2 ANQGSEA. The CDR3 sequence is CSVAGTGLEKLFF. The CDR3 DNA follows: TGCAGCGTTGCCGGGACAGGGCTTGAAAAACTGTTTTTT.

This clonotype was seen at least ten times. The J gene is TRBJ2-6, the V gene TRBV5-1; TRBD2 matches at 7 bases. The CDR3 is 17 residues long. With V trimmed by 4 bases and J by 2 bases, 9 bases remained unmatched. The germline gives CDR1 SGHRS, CDR2 YFSETQ. The CDR3 loop reads CASSSPGGGTGANVLTF. The CDR3 DNA follows: TGCGCCAGCAGCAGCCCAGGCGGGGGAACTGGGGCCAACGTCCTGACTTTC.

This clonotype has at least ten counts. This rearrangement joins TRBV5-1 to TRBJ2-2, with D perhaps matching TRBD1 or TRBD2 (5 bases each). The germline V gene encodes CDR1 SGHRS and CDR2 YFSETQ. The length of the CDR3 is 16 residues. V was shortened by 6 bases and J by 4 bases, with 19 bases between the two germline ends. Here the CDR3 DNA reads TGCGCCAGCAAACAACCCGAGGGGCGAGGCACCGGGGAGCTGTTTTTT. It codes for CASKQPEGRGTGELFF.

In its sample, this clonotype was seen many times. The V and J genes are TRBV20-1 and TRBJ1-6; D gene ambiguous. The CDR3 is 15 amino acids. Trimming took 3 bases from V and 2 from J, leaving 11 bases between them. The germline CDR1 and CDR2 sequences are DFQATT and SNEGSKA (reference sequence). The CDR3 protein is CSAREGDPYNSPLHF. In DNA, the CDR3 is TGCAGTGCTAGGGAAGGTGACCCCTATAATTCACCCCTCCACTTT.

There are many counts of this clonotype. J is TRBJ2-5 and V is TRBV20-1; a weak D match, TRBD2 (6 bases). This CDR3 is 14 amino acids long. Trimming removed 0 bases from V and 1 base from J, with 9 bases in between. The germline gives CDR1 DFQATT, CDR2 SNEGSKA (reference sequence). For the CDR3, the DNA is TGCAGTGCTAGAGACTTCGGGGGCCAAGAGACCCAGTACTTC. Translated, it gives CSARDFGGQETQYF.

This clonotype was found many times. The CDR3 loop is CASSLALNEQFF. DNA of the CDR3: TGTGCCAGCAGTTTAGCGCTCAATGAGCAGTTCTTC. The chain has TRBV12-3 or TRBV12-4 and TRBJ2-1; unclear D gene. This CDR3 has 12 residues. V dropped 0 bases and J dropped 6 bases, with 3 bases sitting between them.

There are many counts of this clonotype. This chain uses TRBV10-3 with TRBJ2-7; maybe TRBD1 (6 bases). The germline gives CDR1 ENHRY, CDR2 SYGVKD. V shed 6 bases and J shed 6 bases, with 15 bases lying between them. The CDR3 totals 13 residues. CDR3 residues: CAISATGTPEQYF. CDR3 nucleotide sequence: TGTGCCATCAGCGCCACAGGGACGCCCGAGCAGTACTTC.

This clonotype was detected many times. The genes are TRBV7-2 and TRBJ2-7, with D hard to call. Per the germline V gene, CDR1 is SGHTA and CDR2 is FQGNSA. V was shortened by 1 base and J by 0 bases, with 7 bases between the two germline ends. The length of the CDR3 is 14 residues. In DNA form, the CDR3 reads TGTGCCAGCAGCTTAGAAGGCAGCTCCTACGAGCAGTACTTC. It encodes CASSLEGSSYEQYF.

This clonotype was recorded at least ten times. This chain connects TRBV12-3 or TRBV12-4 to TRBJ2-5, with a possible D match to TRBD1 (6 bases). CDR3 length: 13 residues. With 5 bases removed from V and 5 bases from J, the gap between germline ends came to 12 bases. The CDR3, as DNA: TGTGCCAGCAGTACGGGACACCTGGAGACCCAGTACTTC. It encodes CASSTGHLETQYF.

A word on this clonotype: A junction boundary mismatches the germline segment, possibly from a read error. The V and J genes are TRBV4-2 and TRBJ1-2; D is uncertain. The CDR3 covers 13 residues. Germline V gene data show CDR1 as LGHNA and CDR2 as YNFKEQ. CDR3 coding DNA: TGTGCCAGCAGCCAAGATATCGGATATGACTACACCTTC. Translated: CASSQDIGYDYTF.

This clonotype came up many times. CDR3: CASRGPGYTEAFF. The CDR3 nucleotides are TGTGCCAGCCGGGGGCCGGGGTACACTGAAGCTTTCTTT. This chain uses TRBV28 with TRBJ1-1; tentatively, D is TRBD1 (6 bases). The germline V gene encodes CDR1 MDHEN and CDR2 SYDVKM. CDR3 length equals 13 residues. The V end was cut by 8 bases, the J end by 3 bases, with 13 bases between.

There are many counts of this clonotype. V is TRBV15 and J is TRBJ1-1; 7 bases align to TRBD1. Germline values: CDR1 LNHNV, CDR2 YYDKDF (reference sequence). Trimming at V came to 1 base and at J to 3 bases, leaving 11 bases not matched to a gene. The CDR3 runs 17 residues. As DNA, the CDR3 is TGTGCCACCAGCAGAGGTAGGGGGCTGGTAGGGGACACTGAAGCTTTCTTT. Amino acids: CATSRGRGLVGDTEAFF. Together with reference TRBV15 and TRBJ1-1, the CDR3 gives the full variable domain: DAMVIQNPRYQVTQFGKPVTLSCSQTLNHNVMYWYQQKSSQAPKLLFHYYDKDFNNEADTPDNFQSRRPNTSFCFLDIRSPGLGDTAMYLCATSRGRGLVGDTEAFFGQGTRLTVV.

This clonotype came up many times. The chain recombines TRBV6-5 with TRBJ2-3, with 10 bases lining up with TRBD2. The germline gives CDR1 MNHEY, CDR2 SVGAGI. The CDR3 has 13 residues. V shed 8 bases and J 1 base; nucleotides not matched to a gene: 0. CDR3 bases: TGTGCCAGCCTAGCGGGGGGCACAGATACGCAGTATTTT. Protein sequence: CASLAGGTDTQYF.

The sample holds many counts of this clonotype. The chain uses TRBV9 and TRBJ2-6, with D unclear. The ends were cut back, 0 bases at V and 0 bases at J, with 13 bases in the middle. Looked up from germline, CDR1 is SGDLS and CDR2 is YYNGEE. The CDR3 is made up of 18 amino acids. The CDR3 nucleotides read TGTGCCAGCAGCGTAGTTTCTACCGGCAGCTCTGGGGCCAACGTCCTGACTTTC. It specifies CASSVVSTGSSGANVLTF.

Only a few counts were recorded for this clonotype. This chain links TRBV28 with TRBJ2-7, with D possibly TRBD1 on 5 matching bases. The CDR3 totals 12 residues. Trimming pared 5 bases from V and 3 bases from J, leaving 8 bases between. Germline V CDR1 and CDR2: MDHEN, SYDVKM. CDR3: CASSAGRYEQYF. The CDR3 bases are TGTGCCAGCAGTGCAGGGCGCTACGAGCAGTACTTC.

This clonotype was counted ten times or more. The J gene is TRBJ2-3, the V gene TRBV19; TRBD2 aligns across 7 bases. Germline trimming cut 4 bases from V and 6 bases from J; bases unmatched to any gene: 4. The CDR3 totals 13 residues. The germline V gene encodes CDR1 LNHDA and CDR2 SQIVND (reference sequence). CDR3 protein: CASSSGSPDTQYF. CDR3 nucleotide sequence: TGTGCCAGTAGTAGCGGGAGCCCGGATACGCAGTATTTT.

This clonotype was counted many times. The chain employs TRBV5-1 and TRBJ1-5; D may be TRBD1 (6 bases). This CDR3 is 14 amino acids long. Trimming cost V 4 bases and J 4 bases, with 12 bases left between them. CDR1 and CDR2 from the germline V gene are SGHRS and YFSETQ. Written as DNA, the CDR3 is TGCGCCAGCAGCCAGGACAGCCTAAATCAGCCCCAGCATTTT. Its translation is CASSQDSLNQPQHF.

This clonotype was seen many times. The chain is built from TRBV5-1 and TRBJ2-2; D unresolved. V lost 0 bases and J lost 6, with 9 bases in between. The CDR3 is 14 amino acids. Germline lookup yields CDR1 SGHRS and CDR2 YFSETQ. In nucleotides, the CDR3 is TGCGCCAGCAGCTTGGCCGTAAACGCCGGGGAGCTGTTTTTT. This encodes CASSLAVNAGELFF. The full variable domain, rest sourced from reference TRBV5-1 and TRBJ2-2, is KAGVTQTPRYLIKTRGQQVTLSCSPISGHRSVSWYQQTPGQGLQFLFEYFSETQRNKGNFPGRFSGRQFSNSRSEMNVSTLELGDSALYLCASSLAVNAGELFFGEGSRLTVL.

This clonotype was observed a few times. The V and J genes are TRBV10-3 and TRBJ2-3; 7 positions match TRBD2. The CDR3 spans 14 residues. CDR1 and CDR2 (germline): ENHRY, SYGVKD. The V gene end was trimmed by 3 bases and the J gene end by 5 bases; junction bases not matched to a gene: 5. DNA for the CDR3: TGTGCCATCAGTGAAGGGAGGGCCCTAGATACGCAGTATTTT. It translates to CAISEGRALDTQYF.

This clonotype was detected many times. The chain has TRBV7-2 and TRBJ2-3, with D perhaps matching TRBD2 (5 bases). The V end lost 7 bases, the J end lost 1 base, and 15 bases lay between the germline ends. This CDR3 spans 15 amino acids. Germline V gives CDR1 SGHTA, CDR2 FQGNSA. CDR3 loop: CASTRGTPRTDTQYF. CDR3 coding DNA: TGTGCCAGCACCCGGGGAACCCCCCGCACAGATACGCAGTATTTT.